These 12 T cell receptor beta chains share one sample of origin, sequenced in a study of blood T cell repertoires in COVID-19. Using immunoSEQ multiplex PCR, the repertoire was profiled, and TCRdb retains in-frame clones only, with some absent. Of some 210,000 clones listed, about four fifths are singletons. The specimen was peripheral blood. The receptors were gathered from a woman aged 70-85 years with active or convalescent COVID-19.

The rearrangement links TRBV7-8 to TRBJ1-3; D may be TRBD1 (6 bases). Germline V gene sequence: CDR1 SGHVS, CDR2 FQNEAQ. This CDR3 has 16 amino acids. Trimming left V 6 bases short and J 0 bases short, with 15 bases between. CDR3 residues: CASSLGHPSSGNTIYF. The CDR3 DNA is TGTGCCAGCAGTCTGGGACATCCGAGCTCTGGAAACACCATATATTTT. The full variable domain, completed using reference TRBV7-8 and TRBJ1-3, is GAGVSQSPRYKVAKRGQDVALRCDPISGHVSLFWYQQALGQGPEFLTYFQNEAQLDKSGLPSDRFFAERPEGSVSTLKIQRTQQEDSAVYLCASSLGHPSSGNTIYFGEGSWLTVV.

This clone is a singleton in its sample. J is TRBJ2-5 and V is TRBV3-1 (or the pseudogene TRBV3-2), with 11 positions matching TRBD2. The CDR3 spans 18 residues. Unmatched junction bases numbered 18, after V lost 6 bases and J lost 6 bases. Germline V gene lookup returns CDR1 LGHDT and CDR2 YNNKEL (reference sequence). The CDR3 nucleotides are TGTGCCAGCAGGTCCATAGGTAGCGGGAGGGCCGGTTTCCAGACCCAGTACTTC. Residues: CASRSIGSGRAGFQTQYF.

The CDR3 DNA is TGTGCCAGCAGCTTAAGGGGGACACGCAATCAGCCCCAGCATTTT. Its protein is CASSLRGTRNQPQHF. The chain couples TRBV7-8 to TRBJ1-5, with D perhaps matching TRBD1 (6 bases). This CDR3 is 15 amino acids long. The V end was cut by 2 bases, the J end by 2 bases, with 10 bases between. Looked up from germline, CDR1 is SGHVS and CDR2 is FQNEAQ. Full variable domain (missing parts from reference TRBV7-8 and TRBJ1-5): GAGVSQSPRYKVAKRGQDVALRCDPISGHVSLFWYQQALGQGPEFLTYFQNEAQLDKSGLPSDRFFAERPEGSVSTLKIQRTQQEDSAVYLCASSLRGTRNQPQHFGDGTRLSIL.

The V gene is TRBV11-3, the J gene TRBJ2-1; TRBD1 matches at 7 bases. The CDR3 consists of 15 residues. Germline V gene sequence: CDR1 SGHNT, CDR2 YENEEA. J gave up 11 bases and V 0 bases, and 10 bases lay outside the gene matches. The CDR3: CASSLDTTGVFKQFF. The CDR3 DNA sequence: TGTGCCAGCAGCTTAGATACCACAGGGGTTTTCAAGCAGTTCTTC.

The gene calls are TRBV7-9 and TRBJ2-5, with D possibly TRBD1 on 7 matching bases. This CDR3 has 17 amino acids. V was trimmed by 5 bases and J by 5 bases, leaving 24 bases between them. Germline V gene sequence: CDR1 SEHNR, CDR2 FQNEAQ (reference sequence). The CDR3: CASSAWGDRLTSETQYF. The CDR3 region has the DNA TGTGCCAGCAGCGCCTGGGGGGACAGACTCACTAGTGAGACCCAGTACTTC.

The chain uses TRBV29-1 and TRBJ1-1; 12 nucleotides line up with TRBD1. Per the germline V gene, CDR1 is SQVTM and CDR2 is ANQGSEA. After removal of 0 bases from V and 2 bases from J, the junction contained 16 bases not matched to a gene. The CDR3 contains 20 residues. Here the CDR3 reads CSVEDIHPRDRGLGNTEAFF. In DNA, the CDR3 is TGCAGCGTTGAAGACATACATCCCAGGGACAGGGGGCTCGGTAACACTGAAGCTTTCTTT.

The chain joins TRBV4-1 to TRBJ1-2; D is possibly TRBD1 (5 bases). Germline values: CDR1 MGHRA, CDR2 YSYEKL. CDR3 length: 16 amino acids. V lost 0 bases and J 3 bases, leaving 14 bases between the germline ends. CDR3 loop: CASSQDGLLGDYGYTF. In nucleotides, the CDR3 is TGCGCCAGCAGCCAAGATGGCCTCTTAGGGGACTATGGCTACACCTTC.

This clone was detected only a few times. This chain links TRBV6-6 with TRBJ1-5, with TRBD1 as a possible D gene (5 bases). From germline, CDR1 is MNHNY and CDR2 SVGAGI (reference sequence). The CDR3 spans 12 residues. Trimming stripped 10 bases from V and 6 bases from J, with 13 bases between. CDR3 coding DNA: TGTGCCACTAACGCTAGGGGTCAGCCCCAGCATTTT. Its translation is CATNARGQPQHF.

This clone was counted a single time. The gene calls are TRBV5-1 and TRBJ2-1, with TRBD2 matching over 8 bases. The CDR3 has 17 amino acids. Trimming at V came to 0 bases and at J to 7 bases, leaving 12 bases not matched to a gene. The V gene's germline CDR1 is SGHRS and CDR2 YFSETQ. Written as DNA, the CDR3 is TGCGCCAGCAGCTTGGAGGTAGCGGGATCGATCGAGAATGAGCAGTTCTTC. Amino acids: CASSLEVAGSIENEQFF.

The V and J genes are TRBV12-5 and TRBJ1-3; no reliable D call. Germline assignment: CDR1 LGHNT and CDR2 FRNRAP. The CDR3 has 17 residues. The V end was cut by 6 bases, the J end by 0 bases, with 18 bases between. The CDR3, as DNA: TGTGCTAGTGGCTATTATATCAAGAAACGCTCTGGAAACACCATATATTTT. Translation: CASGYYIKKRSGNTIYF.

J is TRBJ1-6 and V is TRBV5-1; TRBD1 agrees at 9 bases. From germline, CDR1 is SGHRS and CDR2 YFSETQ. The CDR3 is made up of 18 amino acids. Trimming at V came to 4 bases and at J to 10 bases, leaving 18 bases not matched to a gene. CDR3 bases: TGCGCCAGCAGCGCAGTACTTACAGGGGGCGCGAGTGAATCACCCCTCCACTTT. Residues: CASSAVLTGGASESPLHF.

The chain links TRBV18 to TRBJ2-1, with D possibly matching TRBD2 (5 bases). V lost 2 bases, J lost 3 bases, and 11 bases lay in between. The CDR3 consists of 15 residues. From germline, CDR1 is KGHSH and CDR2 LQKENI. As DNA, the CDR3 is TGTGCCAGCTCACCAGAGGGTCCGCTCTACAATGAGCAGTTCTTC. Amino acids: CASSPEGPLYNEQFF.